What follows are 21 T cell receptor beta chains derived from one specimen sequenced in a study of OX40 agonist ivuxolimab in advanced cancers. Sequenced by immunoSEQ multiplex PCR; TCRdb stores in-frame clones only, minus some. The table records 60,000 or so clones, over 75% of them present only once. The sample consisted of CD4+ or CD8+ T cells sorted from blood, taken in a trial of the OX40 agonist ivuxolimab. These receptors came from an adult with an advanced solid tumor such as melanoma, head and neck, liver or kidney cancer.

The chain joins TRBV7-9 to TRBJ1-6; possibly TRBD1 for D (6 bases). Between the trimmed V and J ends, which lost 5 bases and 8 bases, there was a span of 13 bases. Germline V gives CDR1 SEHNR, CDR2 FQNEAQ (reference sequence). This CDR3 spans 14 amino acids. The CDR3 nucleotides read TGTGCCAGCAGCCCCGACAGGCTGGATTCACCCCTCCACTTT. Amino acids: CASSPDRLDSPLHF. Filled out from reference TRBV7-9 and TRBJ1-6, the complete variable domain reads DTGVSQNPRHKITKRGQNVTFRCDPISEHNRLYWYRQTLGQGPEFLTYFQNEAQLEKSRLLSDRFSAERPKGSFSTLEIQRTEQGDSAMYLCASSPDRLDSPLHFGNGTRLTVT.

The CDR3: CASSVTPNTEAFF. The CDR3 coding sequence is TGTGCCAGCAGCGTCACACCGAACACTGAAGCTTTCTTT. The rearrangement links TRBV9 to TRBJ1-1; D call uncertain. Germline CDR1 SGDLS, CDR2 YYNGEE. The CDR3 contains 13 residues. Deletions cut 2 bases from V and 1 base from J, with 6 bases between.

The chain joins TRBV7-9 to TRBJ2-1; D gene ambiguous. CDR3 size: 14 residues. V was trimmed by 6 bases and J by 6 bases, leaving 15 bases between them. Germline V gene sequence: CDR1 SEHNR, CDR2 FQNEAQ (reference sequence). CDR3 DNA sequence: TGTGCCAGCAGTCTTAGTATTGGGCCCAATGAGCAGTTCTTC. This encodes CASSLSIGPNEQFF.

This clone appeared a few times. V and J are TRBV5-1 and TRBJ2-5; D possibly corresponds to TRBD2 (6 bases). The CDR3 length is 13 residues. Deletions cut 0 bases from V and 5 bases from J, with 8 bases between. Germline loops: CDR1 SGHRS, CDR2 YFSETQ. CDR3 coding DNA: TGCGCCAGCAGCTTGGGCGGGGAGGAGACCCAGTACTTC. As protein: CASSLGGEETQYF.

This chain joins TRBV13 and TRBJ1-1; possible D gene TRBD1, 5 bases. V dropped 0 bases and J dropped 6 bases, with 14 bases sitting between them. From germline, CDR1 is PRHDT and CDR2 FYEKMQ (reference sequence). This CDR3 has 15 amino acids. The CDR3 sequence is CASSLGQMGGAEAFF. For the CDR3, the DNA is TGTGCCAGCAGCTTAGGCCAAATGGGGGGGGCTGAAGCTTTCTTT.

This chain uses TRBV30 with TRBJ2-7, with a weak D call TRBD1 (6 bases). The CDR3 spans 13 residues. CDR1 and CDR2 from the germline V gene are GTSNPN and SVGIG (reference sequence). Trimming left V 3 bases short and J 5 bases short, with 14 bases between. The CDR3 spells CAWSFQGTHEQYF. The DNA of the CDR3 is TGTGCCTGGAGCTTCCAGGGGACCCACGAGCAGTACTTC.

This sequence joins TRBV7-8 and TRBJ2-1; 7 bases line up with TRBD1. CDR1 SGHVS and CDR2 FQNEAQ come from the germline V gene. CDR3 length equals 14 residues. The V gene end was trimmed by 5 bases and the J gene end by 12 bases; junction bases not matched to a gene: 13. The CDR3 protein is CASSDREFFAWQFF. The CDR3, as DNA: TGTGCCAGCAGCGACAGGGAGTTTTTTGCTTGGCAGTTCTTC.

In nucleotides, the CDR3 is TGTGCCAGCCAGGGGGGAGCCTACGAGCAGTACTTC. Protein sequence: CASQGGAYEQYF. The J gene is TRBJ2-7, the V gene TRBV28, with a weak D call TRBD1 (7 bases). In germline, CDR1 is MDHEN, CDR2 SYDVKM. V lost 8 bases and J 2 bases, leaving 10 bases between the germline ends. The CDR3 consists of 12 residues.

The count of this clone is one. The chain combines TRBV5-1 with TRBJ1-1, with D perhaps TRBD1 (5 bases). Deletions cut 0 bases from V and 3 bases from J, with 12 bases between. CDR1 SGHRS and CDR2 YFSETQ come from the germline V gene. CDR3 length equals 15 residues. In nucleotides, the CDR3 is TGCGCCAGCAGCTTGGTGGGGCTGGGGGACACTGAAGCTTTCTTT. Its translation: CASSLVGLGDTEAFF.

In this sample, this clone turned up a few times. The chain joins TRBV4-2 to TRBJ1-3; a possible D gene is TRBD1 (5 bases). Germline CDR1 is LGHNA and CDR2 is YNFKEQ. This CDR3 is 15 amino acids long. V was trimmed by 1 base and J by 1 base, leaving 8 bases between them. CDR3 sequence reads: CASSQGAGSGNTIYF. CDR3 nucleotides: TGTGCCAGCAGCCAAGGAGCAGGGTCTGGAAACACCATATATTTT.

The gene calls are TRBV18 and TRBJ1-3; unclear D gene. Germline CDR1 reads KGHSH; CDR2 reads LQKENI. Trimming took 3 bases from V and 0 from J, leaving 15 bases between them. The CDR3 has 17 residues. The CDR3 is CASSPLPVAGSGNTIYF. The CDR3 coding sequence is TGTGCCAGCTCACCCCTTCCCGTGGCAGGCTCTGGAAACACCATATATTTT.

The rearrangement uses TRBV25-1 and TRBJ1-3; no firm D call. V dropped 5 bases and J dropped 0 bases, with 14 bases sitting between them. CDR1 and CDR2 from the germline V gene are MGHDK and SYGVNS. The CDR3 is made up of 16 amino acids. This CDR3 reads CASSSPVLNSGNTIYF. The CDR3 region has the DNA TGTGCCAGCAGTTCCCCGGTACTGAACTCTGGAAACACCATATATTTT.

This chain connects TRBV10-3 to TRBJ2-3; weak D call: TRBD1 (6 bases). Trimming removed 6 bases from V and 5 bases from J, with 9 bases in between. Per the germline V gene, CDR1 is ENHRY and CDR2 is SYGVKD. The CDR3 totals 12 residues. CDR3 nucleotides: TGTGCCATCAGGACAGGAATAGATACGCAGTATTTT. Protein: CAIRTGIDTQYF.

Remarks on this clone: At one of its ends the junction is not consistent with the germline gene, which may arise from a read error. The V gene is TRBV5-1, the J gene TRBJ1-1; no reliable D call. The CDR3 is 13 amino acids. CDR1 and CDR2 (germline): SGHRS, YFSETQ. For the CDR3, the DNA is TGTGCCAGCAGCTTTGGCAGGAACACTGAAGCTTTCTTT. Encoded protein: CASSFGRNTEAFF.

The chain uses TRBV18 and TRBJ1-4, with D hard to call. Trimming shortened V by 3 bases and J by 1 base, and 12 bases separated the two germline ends. Germline V gene lookup returns CDR1 KGHSH and CDR2 LQKENI. The CDR3 runs 16 residues. The CDR3 reads CASSPIRSGTNEKLFF. The CDR3 bases are TGTGCCAGCTCACCTATTCGATCCGGAACTAATGAAAAACTGTTTTTT.

This clone appeared once. V and J are TRBV18 and TRBJ2-7; D is undetermined. In germline, CDR1 is KGHSH, CDR2 LQKENI. The V gene lost 2 bases and the J gene lost 6 bases, with 11 bases spanning the gap. CDR3 size: 13 residues. CDR3 region: CASSPATKAEQYF. CDR3 bases: TGTGCCAGCTCACCAGCTACAAAAGCCGAGCAGTACTTC.

The genes are TRBV29-1 and TRBJ2-1; D is uncertain. Trimming cost V 4 bases and J 3 bases, with 4 bases left between them. Looked up from germline, CDR1 is SQVTM and CDR2 is ANQGSEA. The CDR3 runs 11 residues. The DNA of the CDR3 is TGCAGCGTTGTCTTCTACAATGAGCAGTTCTTC. Protein sequence: CSVVFYNEQFF.

V usage is TRBV18 and J usage is TRBJ1-2; D gene unclear. Germline assignment: CDR1 KGHSH and CDR2 LQKENI. The CDR3 is 14 residues long. The V and J ends lost 3 bases and 4 bases respectively, with 12 bases between them. CDR3 nucleotides: TGTGCCAGCTCACCGGGCGGGGAAGTCTATGGCTACACCTTC. Its translation is CASSPGGEVYGYTF.

The chain links TRBV6-5 to TRBJ2-7; D ambiguous. V lost 2 bases, J lost 0 bases, and 5 bases lay in between. The germline V gene has CDR1 MNHEY and CDR2 SVGAGI. CDR3 size: 13 residues. The CDR3 is CASSYGTSYEQYF. Written as DNA, the CDR3 is TGTGCCAGCAGTTACGGTACCTCCTACGAGCAGTACTTC.

As DNA, the CDR3 is TGCGCCAGCAGCCAGGGTATCGGTGGTCCCCACTATGGCTACACCTTC. The encoded protein is CASSQGIGGPHYGYTF. The chain has TRBV4-1 and TRBJ1-2, with no clear D. Looked up from germline, CDR1 is MGHRA and CDR2 is YSYEKL. Between the trimmed V and J ends, which lost 3 bases and 3 bases, there was a span of 17 bases. CDR3 length: 16 residues.

The rearrangement links TRBV11-2 to TRBJ2-7; D is ambiguous. Germline CDR1 SGHAT, CDR2 FQNNGV. The CDR3 extends over 12 amino acids. The ends were cut back, 5 bases at V and 4 bases at J, with 9 bases in the middle. For the CDR3, the DNA is TGTGCCAGCAGCCCCCGATCTTACGAGCAGTACTTC. Its translation is CASSPRSYEQYF.